The present T cell receptor beta chain was sequenced within a study of cytomegalovirus exposure and HLA in healthy donors. Looking at the study overall: Among the roughly 370 genotyped donors, approximately 81% were placed in the Caucasian-associated ancestry cluster. Study-level findings and limits: In a later analysis, HLA-associated beta chains showed higher expansion and lower generation probabilities than comparable chains. In all likelihood, a cluster of highly shared sequence variants was a sequencing artifact.

Primers: 60 Vbeta forward and 13 Jbeta reverse. Using immunoSEQ multiplex PCR, the repertoire was profiled, and TCRdb retains in-frame clones only, with some absent. The table lists about 86,000 clones, 60% to 80% of them singletons. Comment on this clone: Its target is not known.

This CDR3 region has 12 residues. With V trimmed by 6 bases and J by 15 bases, 6 bases remained unmatched. Germline V CDR1 and CDR2: SNHLY, FYNNEI. The V and J genes are TRBV2 and TRBJ1-4; TRBD1 matches 11 bases. This TCR came from a man in his 60s in good health and CMV-seronegative. Sequenced input: PBMCs. The CDR3 sequence is CASRADRGRLFF. The CDR3 coding sequence is TGTGCCAGCAGGGCGGACAGGGGGCGATTGTTTTTT.